The clone carrying this T cell receptor (beta chain) was seen a few times. The data belong to a study of T-cell reconstitution after alpha-beta-depleted transplantation in children. For TCRbeta, the library was prepared with unique molecular identifiers. TCRdb itself ran the PCR reads through MiXCR, one entry per CDR3 protein. Of about a million distinct CDR3 sequences listed, about 31% are singletons. The V and J ends lost 8 bases and 4 bases respectively, with 12 bases between them. Germline lookup yields CDR1 ENHRY and CDR2 SYGVKD. The CDR3 sequence is 13 residues long. The receptor's source is a boy less than two years old who had a stem cell transplant for SCID, so the T cells may come from the graft donor. The sample consisted of PBMCs, mostly from graft donor cells, taken 360 days after TCRalphabeta/CD19-depleted stem cell transplant. The chain couples TRBV10-3 to TRBJ2-1; perhaps TRBD2 as D (5 bases). The CDR3 loop is CAISREQYNEQFF. CDR3 DNA: TGTGCCATCTCGAGGGAGCAGTACAATGAGCAGTTCTTC.